The clone carrying this TCR beta chain has only a few counts. The CDR3 has 17 residues. Germline lookup yields CDR1 SGHTA and CDR2 FQGTGA. Unmatched junction bases numbered 8, after V lost 6 bases and J lost 4 bases. The sample originates from a study of blood T cell repertoires in COVID-19. On the study more broadly: There were acute and convalescent COVID-19 samples, and they came from the United States, Italy and Spain. T cells, B-cell-depleted T cells, or PBMCs supplied cDNA or gDNA.

Per the authors' pipeline: Quantification of nucleated cells was approximated via reference gene primer amplification. Repertoires were generated with immunoSEQ multiplex PCR, while TCRdb's copy carries only in-frame clones and drops some. V, J and clone size derive from that table, while D and trimming were established from the DNA sequence. The sample has around 59,000 clones, about four fifths seen once. The specimen was peripheral blood. This sequence originates from a woman of 80 years or more with active or convalescent COVID-19. The chain is built from TRBV7-3 and TRBJ2-1; 14 bases map to TRBD2. The CDR3: CASSPGTSGGPYNEQFF. The CDR3 nucleotides are TGTGCCAGCAGTCCCGGGACTAGCGGGGGCCCTTACAATGAGCAGTTCTTC.